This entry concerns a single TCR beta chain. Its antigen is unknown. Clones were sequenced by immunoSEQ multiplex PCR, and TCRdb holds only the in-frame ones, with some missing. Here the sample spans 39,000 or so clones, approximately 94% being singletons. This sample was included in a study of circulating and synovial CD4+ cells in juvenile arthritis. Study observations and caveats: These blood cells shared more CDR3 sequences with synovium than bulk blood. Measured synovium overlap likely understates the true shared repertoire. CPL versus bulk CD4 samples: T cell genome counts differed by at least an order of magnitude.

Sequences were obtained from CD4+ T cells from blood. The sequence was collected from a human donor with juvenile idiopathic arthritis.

The CDR3 sequence: CATSQVGAGSNQPQHF. CDR3 nucleotides: TGTGCCACCAGCCAAGTAGGGGCAGGAAGCAATCAGCCCCAGCATTTT. This chain links TRBV15 with TRBJ1-5; a possible D gene is TRBD1 (5 bases). Germline CDR1 LNHNV, CDR2 YYDKDF (reference sequence). The CDR3 totals 16 residues. V lost 5 bases, J lost 1 base, and 15 bases lay in between. The full variable domain, completed using reference TRBV15 and TRBJ1-5, is DAMVIQNPRYQVTQFGKPVTLSCSQTLNHNVMYWYQQKSSQAPKLLFHYYDKDFNNEADTPDNFQSRRPNTSFCFLDIRSPGLGDTAMYLCATSQVGAGSNQPQHFGDGTRLSIL.